The T cell receptor beta chain described here comes from a study of STAT5B mutations in CD4+ large granular lymphocyte leukemia. Study-level results: Approximately 25% of private leukemic clonotypes occurred rarely in other patients' non-leukemic repertoires. 8/27 top patient clones versus 2/35 control clones were TRBV06-family. Higher CD4+ than CD8+ T-LGLL clonality might reflect small sample size. Without putative leukemic clones, patient CD4-sorted repertoires remained more clonal than healthy CD4+ repertoires.

A note on this clone: Its antigen is currently unknown.

Method: immunoSEQ multiplex PCR; TCRdb's copy keeps in-frame clones and lacks some. The sample records under 35,000 clones, around 67% being singletons. The CDR3 sequence is 14 residues long. In germline, CDR1 is SGHRS, CDR2 YFSETQ. This chain links TRBV5-1 with TRBJ2-5, with 9 bases lining up with TRBD1. The DNA matches TRBJ2-7 better at its end, which makes the J call doubtful. The sequenced material came from CD4+ T cells from blood buffy coats. The TCR sequence derives from a human donor in good health. CDR3 sequence: CASSSGQGTYEQYF. CDR3 in DNA: TGCGCCAGCAGCTCGGGACAGGGTACCTACGAGCAGTACTTC.